These 3 T cell receptor beta chains came from one sample sequenced in a study of T-cell memory formation after mild COVID-19. Each CDR3 protein is one row after TCRdb ran MiXCR on the 5' RACE reads. The sample records around 300,000 distinct CDR3 sequences, less than 9.5% being singletons. The sample comprised PBMCs or a T cell subset sorted from them (not recorded which). These receptors originate from a man younger than 30 who had mild COVID-19 (a few samples of this study predate the infection). Cell type and time point are not known.

The sample holds a few counts of this clonotype. The chain recombines TRBV7-2 with TRBJ2-2; 9 bases align to TRBD2. V shed 1 base, J shed 4 bases, and the junction held 13 bases outside the gene matches. The germline gives CDR1 SGHTA, CDR2 FQGNSA. This CDR3 spans 19 amino acids. The CDR3 reads CASSLVTVAGAPGTGELFF. The CDR3, as DNA: TGTGCCAGCAGCTTAGTAACGGTAGCGGGGGCCCCGGGCACCGGGGAGCTGTTTTTT.

This clonotype was picked up many times. This chain links TRBV12-3 or TRBV12-4 with TRBJ1-5, with D perhaps TRBD1 (5 bases). CDR3 size: 13 residues. Trimming shortened V by 6 bases and J by 5 bases, and 11 bases separated the two germline ends. This chain's CDR3 is CASSWTSDQPQHF. CDR3 bases: TGTGCCAGCAGCTGGACATCCGATCAGCCCCAGCATTTT.

The chain employs TRBV4-1 and TRBJ1-6; D not certain. This CDR3 is 15 amino acids long. From germline, CDR1 is MGHRA and CDR2 YSYEKL. V dropped 3 bases and J dropped 6 bases, with 12 bases sitting between them. CDR3 amino acids: CASSQVGYSNSPLHF. CDR3 DNA: TGCGCCAGCAGCCAGGTCGGCTACTCTAATTCACCCCTCCACTTT.